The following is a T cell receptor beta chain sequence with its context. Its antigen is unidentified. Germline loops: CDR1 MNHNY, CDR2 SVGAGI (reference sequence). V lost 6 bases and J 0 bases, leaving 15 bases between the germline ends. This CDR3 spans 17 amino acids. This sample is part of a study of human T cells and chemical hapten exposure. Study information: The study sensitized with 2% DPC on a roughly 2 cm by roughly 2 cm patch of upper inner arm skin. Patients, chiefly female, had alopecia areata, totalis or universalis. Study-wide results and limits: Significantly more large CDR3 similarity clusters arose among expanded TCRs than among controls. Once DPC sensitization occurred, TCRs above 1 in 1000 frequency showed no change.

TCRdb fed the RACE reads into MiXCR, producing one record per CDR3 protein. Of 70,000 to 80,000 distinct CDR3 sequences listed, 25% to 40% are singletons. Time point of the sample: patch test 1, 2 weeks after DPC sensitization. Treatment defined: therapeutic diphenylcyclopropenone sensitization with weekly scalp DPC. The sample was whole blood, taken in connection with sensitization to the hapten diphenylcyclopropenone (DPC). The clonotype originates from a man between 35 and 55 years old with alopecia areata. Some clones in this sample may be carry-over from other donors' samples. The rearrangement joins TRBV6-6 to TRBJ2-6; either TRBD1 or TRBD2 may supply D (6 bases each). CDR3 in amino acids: CASSEGGPRSGANVLTF. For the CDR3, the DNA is TGTGCCAGCAGCGAGGGGGGACCTCGCTCTGGGGCCAACGTCCTGACTTTC.